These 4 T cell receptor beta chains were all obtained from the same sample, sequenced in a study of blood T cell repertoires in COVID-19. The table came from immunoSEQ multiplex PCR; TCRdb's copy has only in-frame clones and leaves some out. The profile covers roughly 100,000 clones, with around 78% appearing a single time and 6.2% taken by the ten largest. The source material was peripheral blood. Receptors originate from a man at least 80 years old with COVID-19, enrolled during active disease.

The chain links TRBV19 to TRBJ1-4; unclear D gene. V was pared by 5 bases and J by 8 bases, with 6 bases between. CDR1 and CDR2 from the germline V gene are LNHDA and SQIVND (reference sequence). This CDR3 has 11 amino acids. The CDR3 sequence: CASSRREKLFF. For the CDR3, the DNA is TGTGCCAGTAGTCGGAGGGAAAAACTGTTTTTT.

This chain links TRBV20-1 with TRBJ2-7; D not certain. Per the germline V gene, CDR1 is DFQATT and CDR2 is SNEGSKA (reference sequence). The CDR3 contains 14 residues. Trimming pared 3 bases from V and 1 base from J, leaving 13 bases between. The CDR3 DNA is TGCAGTGCTAGTAGTTCGTCGACTTCCTACGAGCAGTACTTC. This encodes CSASSSSTSYEQYF.

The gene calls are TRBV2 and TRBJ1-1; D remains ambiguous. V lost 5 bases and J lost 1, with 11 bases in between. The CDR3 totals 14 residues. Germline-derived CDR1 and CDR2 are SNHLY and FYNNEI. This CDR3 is CASSPLNWNTEAFF. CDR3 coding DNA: TGTGCCAGCAGTCCACTCAATTGGAACACTGAAGCTTTCTTT. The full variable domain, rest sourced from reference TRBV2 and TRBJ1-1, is EPEVTQTPSHQVTQMGQEVILRCVPISNHLYFYWYRQILGQKVEFLVSFYNNEISEKSEIFDDQFSVERPDGSNFTLKIRSTKLEDSAMYFCASSPLNWNTEAFFGQGTRLTVV.

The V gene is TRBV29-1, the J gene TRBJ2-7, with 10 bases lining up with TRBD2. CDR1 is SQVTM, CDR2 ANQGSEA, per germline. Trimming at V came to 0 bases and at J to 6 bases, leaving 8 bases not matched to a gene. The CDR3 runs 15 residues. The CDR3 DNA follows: TGCAGCGTTGAAGATAGCGGGGGGACCCCCCGCGAGCAGTACTTC. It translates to CSVEDSGGTPREQYF.